This TCR beta chain is from a study of blood T cell repertoires in COVID-19. In the study overall: Specimens from acute and convalescent COVID-19 originated in the United States, Italy and Spain.

Measured with immunoSEQ multiplex PCR; TCRdb has only the in-frame clones, and not every one. The sample has some 230,000 clones; around four fifths are singletons. Individuals aged roughly 18 to 95 years were recruited from about two dozen US areas. Participant reports of clinical history set cohort assignment. Two negative PCRs, clearance, or symptom resolution characterized the recovered Cohort 3 donors. Germline assignment: CDR1 SEHNR and CDR2 FQNEAQ (reference sequence). Trimming removed 5 bases at V and 5 bases at J, with 15 bases between. The CDR3 totals 14 residues. V is TRBV7-9 and J is TRBJ1-1; D may be TRBD1 (6 bases). Sequencing was performed on PBMCs or T cells enriched from blood (not recorded which). The clonotype was recovered from a man aged 40-50 years who had recovered from COVID-19. The CDR3 sequence: CASSPQGGGTEAFF. The CDR3 DNA follows: TGTGCCAGCAGCCCTCAGGGAGGGGGGACTGAAGCTTTCTTT.